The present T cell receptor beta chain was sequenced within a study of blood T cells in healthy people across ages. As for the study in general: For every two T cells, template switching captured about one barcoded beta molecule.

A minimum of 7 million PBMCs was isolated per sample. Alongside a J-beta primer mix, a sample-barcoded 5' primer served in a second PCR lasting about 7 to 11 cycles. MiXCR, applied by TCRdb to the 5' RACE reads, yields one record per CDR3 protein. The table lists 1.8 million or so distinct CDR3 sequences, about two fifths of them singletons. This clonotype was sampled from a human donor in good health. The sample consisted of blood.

The CDR3 reads CASSLVPGGYEQYF. The CDR3 DNA sequence: TGTGCCAGCAGCTTAGTGCCCGGGGGGTACGAGCAGTACTTC. The chain recombines TRBV7-2 with TRBJ2-7; 7 bases align to TRBD2. The length of the CDR3 is 14 residues. V lost 1 base to trimming and J lost 4 bases; unmatched junction nucleotides: 4. CDR1 SGHTA and CDR2 FQGNSA come from the germline V gene.